These 2 T cell receptor beta chains were sequenced from one sample in a study of shared clonotypes between healthy human individuals. TCRdb's table, derived via immunoSEQ multiplex PCR, lists solely in-frame clones and lacks some. The repertoire holds a few million clones, with 85% to 95% as singletons. Sequenced: naive CD4+ T cells sorted from blood. Described subset: CD45RA+ positively selected. The receptors come from a man younger than 35 in good health.

This chain connects TRBV5-6 to TRBJ2-5; D gene ambiguous. V was cut by 4 bases and J by 5 bases, with 15 bases left in between. This CDR3 is built from 14 residues. The germline V gene encodes CDR1 SGHDT and CDR2 YYEEEE. The CDR3 DNA follows: TGTGCCAGCAGCACGGTGGGATATTCGGAGACCCAGTACTTC. Its translation is CASSTVGYSETQYF.

There are a few counts of this clone. The chain recombines TRBV9 with TRBJ1-2; possible D gene TRBD1, 6 bases. The CDR3 consists of 15 residues. Per germline, CDR1 SGDLS and CDR2 YYNGEE. The V end was cut by 0 bases, the J end by 1 base, with 10 bases between. In nucleotides, the CDR3 is TGTGCCAGCAGCGTAGAACAGGGAGATAACTATGGCTACACCTTC. It translates to CASSVEQGDNYGYTF.